This passage covers 12 T cell receptor beta chains from one sample sequenced in a study of control samples from healthy donors and cancer patients (TCRdb year 2020). Receptor amplification or capture employed the immunoSEQ multiplex PCR assay. Imported from immuneACCESS, the table was reduced by TCRdb to in-frame sequences with V and J called. These copies leave out some clones; in studies compared against another copy, an unresolved V gene accounts for under half, and the cause of the remainder is not known. The sample contains roughly 95,000 clones, more than 90% of them found a single time. The ten largest clonotypes hold approximately 3% of the sample. Material: blood. The receptors were sampled from a human donor in good health. The donor label of this sample is uncertain.

This sequence joins TRBV4-2 and TRBJ2-1; TRBD1 matches 9 bases. With V trimmed by 6 bases and J by 10 bases, 7 bases remained unmatched. The germline V gene has CDR1 LGHNA and CDR2 YNFKEQ. The CDR3 loop spans 13 amino acids. The CDR3 spells CASRRDRAYEQFF. In DNA, the CDR3 is TGTGCCAGCAGGCGGGACAGGGCCTACGAGCAGTTCTTC.

This clone was counted once. This chain links TRBV19 with TRBJ1-4; possibly TRBD1 for D (6 bases). Germline CDR1 reads LNHDA; CDR2 reads SQIVND (reference sequence). The CDR3 runs to 15 residues. V lost 5 bases and J lost 7, with 17 bases in between. The CDR3 DNA sequence: TGTGCCAGTAGTCCCGATCGGGGGGCAAGTGAAAAACTGTTTTTT. Its protein product is CASSPDRGASEKLFF.

The V gene is TRBV30, the J gene TRBJ1-1; tentative D call: TRBD1 (5 bases). This CDR3 has 13 amino acids. From germline, CDR1 is GTSNPN and CDR2 SVGIG (reference sequence). V lost 0 bases and J lost 4, with 9 bases in between. The CDR3 region is CAWSVSGGTEAFF. The CDR3 region has the DNA TGTGCCTGGAGTGTATCGGGGGGCACTGAAGCTTTCTTT.

The chain couples TRBV12-3 or TRBV12-4 to TRBJ1-6; no definite D call. V was pared by 1 base and J by 7 bases, with 2 bases between. This CDR3 has 12 amino acids. DNA of the CDR3: TGTGCCAGCAGTTTAGGGAATTCACCCCTCCACTTT. It is translated as CASSLGNSPLHF.

The chain couples TRBV6-4 to TRBJ1-1; TRBD1 matches 8 bases. J lost 5 bases, V lost 4 bases, and 9 bases had no gene match. The CDR3 has 15 residues. Germline V gene data show CDR1 as MRHNA and CDR2 as SNTAGT. The CDR3 region has the DNA TGTGCCAGCAGTGCATCAGGGGGCGCGTTTACTGAAGCTTTCTTT. Protein product: CASSASGGAFTEAFF.

Of note for this clone: Additional DNA sequences in this sample encode the identical CDR3. The chain joins TRBV2 to TRBJ1-6, with D tentatively TRBD1 (5 bases). Trimming took off 7 bases at V and 6 bases at J, with 10 bases between the two ends. This CDR3 is 13 amino acids long. The germline gives CDR1 SNHLY, CDR2 FYNNEI. This CDR3 is CASTGGVNSPLHF. For the CDR3, the DNA is TGTGCCAGCACCGGGGGGGTTAATTCACCCCTCCACTTT.

The chain uses TRBV15 and TRBJ1-6; D may be TRBD1 (6 bases). The CDR3 sequence is 18 residues long. CDR1 is LNHNV, CDR2 YYDKDF, per germline (reference sequence). Between the trimmed V and J ends, which lost 6 bases and 0 bases, there was a span of 18 bases. CDR3: CATREAGGLSSYNSPLHF. Written as DNA, the CDR3 is TGTGCCACCAGGGAAGCGGGGGGGCTAAGCTCCTATAATTCACCCCTCCACTTT.

This chain uses TRBV7-2 with TRBJ2-1; TRBD1 is a possible D gene (5 bases). This CDR3 is 14 amino acids long. Trimming took off 5 bases at V and 13 bases at J, with 21 bases between the two ends. Germline V gives CDR1 SGHTA, CDR2 FQGNSA. The CDR3 spells CASSPRQTPGLQFF. The CDR3 nucleotides are TGTGCCAGCAGCCCCAGACAGACCCCTGGATTACAGTTCTTC.

V gene TRBV19 combines with J gene TRBJ1-5, with D perhaps matching TRBD1 (5 bases). The V gene lost 7 bases and the J gene lost 6 bases, with 19 bases spanning the gap. CDR1 is LNHDA, CDR2 SQIVND, per germline (reference sequence). CDR3 size: 15 residues. The CDR3 reads CASKRPGSGSQPQHF. CDR3 DNA sequence: TGTGCCAGTAAGCGGCCAGGGAGTGGAAGTCAGCCCCAGCATTTT.

This chain joins TRBV29-1 and TRBJ2-3; 16 bases are shared with TRBD2. The CDR3 length is 15 residues. Trimming cost V 5 bases and J 5 bases; bases outside gene matches: 4. The germline CDR1 and CDR2 sequences are SQVTM and ANQGSEA. In DNA, the CDR3 is TGCAGCGTTCTGGGACTAGCGGGGGGGATAGATACGCAGTATTTT. Residues: CSVLGLAGGIDTQYF.

The J gene is TRBJ1-2, the V gene TRBV27; D might be TRBD1 (5 bases). Germline CDR1 reads MNHEY; CDR2 reads SMNVEV (reference sequence). This CDR3 is 15 amino acids long. V was clipped by 2 bases and J by 0 bases, with 10 bases between them. CDR3 protein: CASSLVRVANYGYTF. For the CDR3, the DNA is TGTGCCAGCAGTTTAGTCAGGGTGGCTAACTATGGCTACACCTTC.

The J gene is TRBJ1-6, the V gene TRBV4-3; no reliable D call. The CDR3 totals 15 residues. V dropped 0 bases and J dropped 13 bases, with 16 bases sitting between them. Per germline, CDR1 LGHNA and CDR2 YSLEER. The DNA for the CDR3 is TGCGCCAGCAGCCAAGATAGGCAGAATTCATCGCCCCTCCACTTT. This translates into CASSQDRQNSSPLHF.